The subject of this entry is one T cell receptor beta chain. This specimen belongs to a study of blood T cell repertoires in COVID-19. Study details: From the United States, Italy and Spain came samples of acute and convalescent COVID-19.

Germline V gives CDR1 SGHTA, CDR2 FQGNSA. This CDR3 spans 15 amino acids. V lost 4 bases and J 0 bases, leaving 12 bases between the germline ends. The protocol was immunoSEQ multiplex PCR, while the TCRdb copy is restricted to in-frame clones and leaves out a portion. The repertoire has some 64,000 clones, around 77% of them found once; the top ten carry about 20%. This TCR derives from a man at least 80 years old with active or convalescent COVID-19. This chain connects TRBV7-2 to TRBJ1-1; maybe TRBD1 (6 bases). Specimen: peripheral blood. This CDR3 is CASSSTGILNTEAFF. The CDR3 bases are TGTGCCAGCAGCTCAACAGGGATACTGAACACTGAAGCTTTCTTT.